The 15 T cell receptor beta chains in this list originate from one sample, sequenced in a study of cytomegalovirus exposure and HLA in healthy donors. Primers: 60 Vbeta forward and 13 Jbeta reverse. The protocol was immunoSEQ multiplex PCR, while the TCRdb copy is restricted to in-frame clones and leaves out a portion. The repertoire holds tens of thousands of clones, around 79% seen once, with roughly 14% in the top ten. Specimen: PBMCs. The source is a woman in her thirties or forties in good health and CMV-seropositive.

The rearrangement joins TRBV15 to TRBJ1-2; D is possibly TRBD1 (5 bases). Germline CDR1 LNHNV, CDR2 YYDKDF (reference sequence). Between the trimmed V and J ends, which lost 4 bases and 4 bases, there was a span of 10 bases. This CDR3 has 13 residues. The CDR3 region is CATSTVGVYGYTF. The CDR3 bases are TGTGCCACCAGCACAGTAGGGGTCTATGGCTACACCTTC.

The chain carries TRBV7-3 and TRBJ2-2; D is unresolved. The CDR3 sequence is 15 residues long. The V gene's germline CDR1 is SGHTA and CDR2 FQGTGA. The V and J ends lost 4 bases and 1 base respectively, with 10 bases between them. The CDR3 here is CASSSEAMNTGELFF. CDR3 in DNA: TGTGCCAGCAGCTCGGAAGCGATGAACACCGGGGAGCTGTTTTTT.

The genes are TRBV18 and TRBJ1-6, with 9 nucleotides matching TRBD1. CDR1 and CDR2 from the germline V gene are KGHSH and LQKENI. This CDR3 region has 14 residues. The V gene end was trimmed by 5 bases and the J gene end by 6 bases; junction bases not matched to a gene: 2. The CDR3, as DNA: TGTGCCAGCTCAGCGGGACAGGGTAATTCACCCCTCCACTTT. It encodes CASSAGQGNSPLHF.

This clone was counted once. The rearrangement joins TRBV19 to TRBJ2-2, with D perhaps matching TRBD2 (6 bases). Germline-derived CDR1 and CDR2 are LNHDA and SQIVND (reference sequence). The V end lost 10 bases, the J end lost 4 bases, and 19 bases lay between the germline ends. The CDR3 spans 15 residues. The CDR3 loop is CATHPGTVITGELFF. DNA of the CDR3: TGTGCCACTCATCCCGGGACTGTCATCACCGGGGAGCTGTTTTTT.

This chain uses TRBV14 with TRBJ2-1, with a possible D match to TRBD2 (5 bases). There are 15 residues in the CDR3. V shed 8 bases and J shed 0 bases, with 14 bases lying between them. Germline loops: CDR1 SGHDN, CDR2 FVKESK. CDR3 residues: CASARLASSYNEQFF. As DNA, the CDR3 is TGTGCCAGCGCCAGGCTAGCCAGCTCCTACAATGAGCAGTTCTTC.

V is TRBV4-3 and J is TRBJ1-5; 8 bases match TRBD1. Germline V CDR1 and CDR2: LGHNA, YSLEER. The CDR3 has 14 residues. The V segment lost 4 bases and the J segment 2 bases; nucleotides outside the gene matches: 1. CDR3 DNA: TGCGCCAGCAGCCCGGACAGGGGCAATCAGCCCCAGCATTTT. It encodes CASSPDRGNQPQHF.

The chain recombines TRBV30 with TRBJ1-2; 7 nucleotides align to TRBD1. After removal of 3 bases from V and 2 bases from J, the junction contained 3 bases not matched to a gene. CDR3 length: 13 residues. Germline V gives CDR1 GTSNPN, CDR2 SVGIG (reference sequence). In DNA, the CDR3 is TGTGCCTGGAGCCGGGACAGCAACTATGGCTACACCTTC. Its protein product is CAWSRDSNYGYTF.

This chain joins TRBV7-8 and TRBJ2-1; the D gene is possibly TRBD1 (5 bases). The CDR3 totals 13 residues. Looked up from germline, CDR1 is SGHVS and CDR2 is FQNEAQ. Trimming stripped 6 bases from V and 11 bases from J, with 17 bases between. CDR3 sequence (DNA): TGTGCCAGCAGAAGTAGTGGACAAGGCAAGCAGTTCTTC. Translated, it gives CASRSSGQGKQFF.

The V call is TRBV4-1, the J call TRBJ2-6; 7 positions match TRBD1. The ends lost 1 base at V and 4 bases at J; junction bases unmatched: 10. The CDR3 has 18 amino acids. Germline assignment: CDR1 MGHRA and CDR2 YSYEKL. The CDR3 DNA is TGCGCCAGCAGCCAAGGGGGTGACAGGGTAGGGGGGGCCAACGTCCTGACTTTC. This sequence encodes CASSQGGDRVGGANVLTF.

The CDR3 DNA reads TGTGCCTGGAGTGTAAATACAGGGAATCAGCCCCAGCATTTT. Protein product: CAWSVNTGNQPQHF. The V call is TRBV30, the J call TRBJ1-5, with D possibly matching TRBD1 (6 bases). The CDR3 runs 14 residues. Germline lookup yields CDR1 GTSNPN and CDR2 SVGIG (reference sequence). Trimming shortened V by 0 bases and J by 4 bases, and 10 bases separated the two germline ends. Full variable domain (outside the CDR3, taken from reference TRBV30 and TRBJ1-5): SQTIHQWPATLVQPVGSPLSLECTVEGTSNPNLYWYRQAAGRGLQLLFYSVGIGQISSEVPQNLSASRPQDRQFILSSKKLLLSDSGFYLCAWSVNTGNQPQHFGDGTRLSIL.

This clone has more than one count but fewer than ten. In nucleotides, the CDR3 is TGTGCCAGCAGGAAGGACAGGGGAGAGGAAAAACTGTTTTTT. It codes for CASRKDRGEEKLFF. The rearrangement links TRBV6-1 to TRBJ1-4, with 9 bases fitting TRBD1. The ends lost 6 bases at V and 8 bases at J; junction bases unmatched: 7. Germline V gene lookup returns CDR1 MNHNS and CDR2 SASEGT. The CDR3 length is 14 residues.

The rearrangement joins TRBV7-8 to TRBJ2-1; D may be TRBD2 (5 bases). CDR1 SGHVS and CDR2 FQNEAQ come from the germline V gene. V was pared by 3 bases and J by 0 bases, with 12 bases between. The CDR3 runs to 16 residues. CDR3: CASSLGSGNSYNEQFF. CDR3 nucleotide sequence: TGTGCCAGCAGCTTGGGGTCGGGAAACTCCTACAATGAGCAGTTCTTC. Drawing the rest from reference TRBV7-8 and TRBJ2-1, the complete variable domain is GAGVSQSPRYKVAKRGQDVALRCDPISGHVSLFWYQQALGQGPEFLTYFQNEAQLDKSGLPSDRFFAERPEGSVSTLKIQRTQQEDSAVYLCASSLGSGNSYNEQFFGPGTRLTVL.

The chain combines TRBV28 with TRBJ2-7; 7 positions match TRBD2. The CDR3 is 14 amino acids. The ends lost 8 bases at V and 3 bases at J; junction bases unmatched: 10. Looked up from germline, CDR1 is MDHEN and CDR2 is SYDVKM. The CDR3 sequence: CASGDPGGIYEQYF. In nucleotides, the CDR3 is TGTGCCAGCGGGGACCCGGGGGGAATCTACGAGCAGTACTTC.

This clone was seen more than once but under ten times. The J gene is TRBJ1-1, the V gene TRBV4-3; D not certain. Trimming left V 0 bases short and J 0 bases short, with 5 bases between. The V gene's germline CDR1 is LGHNA and CDR2 YSLEER. There are 14 residues in the CDR3. This chain's CDR3 is CASSQEFVNTEAFF. CDR3 in DNA: TGCGCCAGCAGCCAAGAGTTCGTGAACACTGAAGCTTTCTTT.

V gene TRBV5-1 combines with J gene TRBJ2-3; 8 bases fit TRBD1. CDR1 SGHRS and CDR2 YFSETQ come from the germline V gene. CDR3 length: 14 residues. V shed 3 bases, J shed 1 base, and the junction held 1 base outside the gene matches. DNA of the CDR3: TGCGCCAGCAGCTCGACAGGGGGCACAGATACGCAGTATTTT. This codes for CASSSTGGTDTQYF.